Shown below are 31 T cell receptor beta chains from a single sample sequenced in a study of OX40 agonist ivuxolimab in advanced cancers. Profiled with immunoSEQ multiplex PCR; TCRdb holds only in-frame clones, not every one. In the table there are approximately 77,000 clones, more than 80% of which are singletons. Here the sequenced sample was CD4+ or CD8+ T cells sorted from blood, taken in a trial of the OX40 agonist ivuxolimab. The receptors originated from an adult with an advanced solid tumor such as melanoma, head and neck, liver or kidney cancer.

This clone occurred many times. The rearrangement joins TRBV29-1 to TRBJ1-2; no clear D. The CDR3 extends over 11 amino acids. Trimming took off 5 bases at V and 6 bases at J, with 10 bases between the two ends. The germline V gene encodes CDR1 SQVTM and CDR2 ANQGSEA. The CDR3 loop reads CSVYGEDGYTF. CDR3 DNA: TGCAGCGTTTATGGTGAAGATGGCTACACCTTC.

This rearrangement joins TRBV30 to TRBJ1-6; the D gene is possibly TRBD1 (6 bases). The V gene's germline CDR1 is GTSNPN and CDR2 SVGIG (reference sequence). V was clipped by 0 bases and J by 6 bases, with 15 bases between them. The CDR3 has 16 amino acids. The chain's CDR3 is CAWSVAGATFNSPLHF. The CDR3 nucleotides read TGTGCCTGGAGTGTAGCAGGGGCCACCTTTAATTCACCCCTCCACTTT.

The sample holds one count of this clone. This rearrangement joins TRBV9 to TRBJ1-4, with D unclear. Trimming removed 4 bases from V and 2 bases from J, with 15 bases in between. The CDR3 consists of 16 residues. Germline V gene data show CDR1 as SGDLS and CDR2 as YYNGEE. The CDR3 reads CASSRGLGGTNEKLFF. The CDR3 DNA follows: TGTGCCAGCAGCCGAGGTCTTGGAGGGACTAATGAAAAACTGTTTTTT. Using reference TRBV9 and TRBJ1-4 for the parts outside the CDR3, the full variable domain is DSGVTQTPKHLITATGQRVTLRCSPRSGDLSVYWYQQSLDQGLQFLIQYYNGEERAKGNILERFSAQQFPDLHSELNLSSLELGDSALYFCASSRGLGGTNEKLFFGSGTQLSVL.

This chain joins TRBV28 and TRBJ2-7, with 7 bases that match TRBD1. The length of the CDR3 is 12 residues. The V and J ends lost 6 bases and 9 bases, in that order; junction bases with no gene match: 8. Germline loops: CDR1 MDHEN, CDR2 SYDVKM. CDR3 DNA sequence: TGTGCCAGCAGCCTCCACAGGGGTGGGCAGTACTTC. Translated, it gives CASSLHRGGQYF. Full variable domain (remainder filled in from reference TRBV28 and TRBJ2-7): DVKVTQSSRYLVKRTGEKVFLECVQDMDHENMFWYRQDPGLGLRLIYFSYDVKMKEKGDIPEGYSVSREKKERFSLILESASTNQTSMYLCASSLHRGGQYFGPGTRLTVT.

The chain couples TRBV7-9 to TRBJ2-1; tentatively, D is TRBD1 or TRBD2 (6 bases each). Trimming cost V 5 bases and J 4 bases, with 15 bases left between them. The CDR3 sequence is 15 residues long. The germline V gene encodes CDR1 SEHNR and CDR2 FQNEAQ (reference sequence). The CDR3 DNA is TGTGCCAGCAGCCAAGAGGGGGGCCCTTACAATGAGCAGTTCTTC. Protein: CASSQEGGPYNEQFF.

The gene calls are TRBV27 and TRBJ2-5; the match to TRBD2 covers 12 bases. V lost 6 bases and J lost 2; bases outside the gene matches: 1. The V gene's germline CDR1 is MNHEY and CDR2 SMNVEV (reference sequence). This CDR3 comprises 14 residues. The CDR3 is CASRGLAGQETQYF. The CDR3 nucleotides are TGTGCCAGCAGAGGACTAGCGGGACAAGAGACCCAGTACTTC.

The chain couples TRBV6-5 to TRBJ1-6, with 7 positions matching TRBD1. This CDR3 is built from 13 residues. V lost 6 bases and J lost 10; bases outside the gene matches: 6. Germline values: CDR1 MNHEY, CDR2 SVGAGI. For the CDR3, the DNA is TGTGCCAGCAGGCAAGGGGGCCTCTCACCCCTCCACTTT. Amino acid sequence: CASRQGGLSPLHF.

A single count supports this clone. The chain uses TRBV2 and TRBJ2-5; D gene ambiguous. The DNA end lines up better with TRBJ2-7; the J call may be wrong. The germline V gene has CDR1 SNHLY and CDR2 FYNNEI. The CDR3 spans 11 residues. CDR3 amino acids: CASSEVDEQYF. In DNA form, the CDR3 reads TGTGCCAGCAGTGAAGTAGACGAGCAGTACTTC.

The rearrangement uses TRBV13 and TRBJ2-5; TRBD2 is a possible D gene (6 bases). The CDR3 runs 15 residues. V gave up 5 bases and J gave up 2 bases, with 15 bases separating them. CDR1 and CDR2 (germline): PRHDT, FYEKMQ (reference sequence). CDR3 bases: TGTGCCAGCAGCCGCTGGGGGGTGAATCAAGAGACCCAGTACTTC. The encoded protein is CASSRWGVNQETQYF.

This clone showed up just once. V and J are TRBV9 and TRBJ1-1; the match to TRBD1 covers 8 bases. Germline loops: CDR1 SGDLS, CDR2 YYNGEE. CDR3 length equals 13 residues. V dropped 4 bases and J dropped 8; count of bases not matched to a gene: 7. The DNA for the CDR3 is TGTGCCAGCAGCCTCGGACAGGGAGGCGAAGCTTTCTTT. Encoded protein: CASSLGQGGEAFF.

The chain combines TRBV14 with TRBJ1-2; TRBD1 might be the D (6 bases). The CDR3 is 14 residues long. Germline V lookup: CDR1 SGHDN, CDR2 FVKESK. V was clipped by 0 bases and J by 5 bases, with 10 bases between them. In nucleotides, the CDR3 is TGTGCCAGCAGCCAAGACAGGGGTAATTATGGCTACACCTTC. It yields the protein CASSQDRGNYGYTF. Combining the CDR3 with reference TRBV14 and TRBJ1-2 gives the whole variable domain EAGVTQFPSHSVIEKGQTVTLRCDPISGHDNLYWYRRVMGKEIKFLLHFVKESKQDESGMPNNRFLAERTGGTYSTLKVQPAELEDSGVYFCASSQDRGNYGYTFGSGTRLTVV.

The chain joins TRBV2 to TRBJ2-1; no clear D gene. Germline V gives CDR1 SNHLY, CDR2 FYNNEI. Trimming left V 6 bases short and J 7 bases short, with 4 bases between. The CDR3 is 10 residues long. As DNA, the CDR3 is TGTGCCAGCAGAGGGAATGAGCAGTTCTTC. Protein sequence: CASRGNEQFF.

This CDR3 is CASSLAPRGRQPQHF. CDR3 in DNA: TGTGCCAGCAGCTTAGCGCCGAGGGGCAGGCAGCCCCAGCATTTT. V gene TRBV7-8 combines with J gene TRBJ1-5, with a weak D call TRBD1 (5 bases). Per the germline V gene, CDR1 is SGHVS and CDR2 is FQNEAQ. This CDR3 has 15 residues. The ends were cut back, 0 bases at V and 7 bases at J, with 13 bases in the middle.

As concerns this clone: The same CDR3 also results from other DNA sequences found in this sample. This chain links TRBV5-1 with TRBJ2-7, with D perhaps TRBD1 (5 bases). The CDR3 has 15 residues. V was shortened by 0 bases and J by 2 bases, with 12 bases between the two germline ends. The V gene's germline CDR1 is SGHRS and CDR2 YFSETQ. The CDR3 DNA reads TGCGCCAGCAGCTTGGAGGCTAGGGGAACCTACGAGCAGTACTTC. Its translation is CASSLEARGTYEQYF.

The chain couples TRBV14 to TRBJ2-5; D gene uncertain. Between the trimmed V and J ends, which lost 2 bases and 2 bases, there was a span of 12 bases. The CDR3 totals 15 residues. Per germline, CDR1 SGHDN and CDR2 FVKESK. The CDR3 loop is CASSQYRAGQETQYF. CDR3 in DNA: TGTGCCAGCAGCCAATATCGGGCAGGTCAAGAGACCCAGTACTTC.

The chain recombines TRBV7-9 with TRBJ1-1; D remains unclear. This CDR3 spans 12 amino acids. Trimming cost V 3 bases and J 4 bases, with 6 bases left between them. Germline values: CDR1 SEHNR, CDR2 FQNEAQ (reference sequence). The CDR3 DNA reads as TGTGCCAGCAGCTTTATGGGCACTGAAGCTTTCTTT. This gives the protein CASSFMGTEAFF. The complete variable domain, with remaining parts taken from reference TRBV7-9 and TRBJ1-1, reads DTGVSQNPRHKITKRGQNVTFRCDPISEHNRLYWYRQTLGQGPEFLTYFQNEAQLEKSRLLSDRFSAERPKGSFSTLEIQRTEQGDSAMYLCASSFMGTEAFFGQGTRLTVV.

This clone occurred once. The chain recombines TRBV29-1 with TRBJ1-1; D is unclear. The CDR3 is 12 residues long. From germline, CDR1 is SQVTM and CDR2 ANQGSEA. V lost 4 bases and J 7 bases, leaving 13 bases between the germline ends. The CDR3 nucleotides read TGCAGCGTTGGTGGGCCGGAGGTTGAAGCTTTCTTT. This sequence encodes CSVGGPEVEAFF. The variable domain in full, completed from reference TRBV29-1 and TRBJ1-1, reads SAVISQKPSRDICQRGTSLTIQCQVDSQVTMMFWYRQQPGQSLTLIATANQGSEATYESGFVIDKFPISRPNLTFSTLTVSNMSPEDSSIYLCSVGGPEVEAFFGQGTRLTVV.

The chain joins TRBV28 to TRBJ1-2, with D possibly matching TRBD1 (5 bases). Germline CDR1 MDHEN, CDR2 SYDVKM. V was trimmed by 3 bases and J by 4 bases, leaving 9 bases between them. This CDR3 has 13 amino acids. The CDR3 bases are TGTGCCAGCAGTTTTAGCGGGGGCTATGGCTACACCTTC. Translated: CASSFSGGYGYTF.

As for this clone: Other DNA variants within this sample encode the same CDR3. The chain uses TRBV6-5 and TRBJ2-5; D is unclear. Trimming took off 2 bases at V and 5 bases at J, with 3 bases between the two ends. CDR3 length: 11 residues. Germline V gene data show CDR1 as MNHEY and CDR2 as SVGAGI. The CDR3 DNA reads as TGTGCCAGCAGTTACGGGGAGACCCAGTACTTC. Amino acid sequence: CASSYGETQYF.

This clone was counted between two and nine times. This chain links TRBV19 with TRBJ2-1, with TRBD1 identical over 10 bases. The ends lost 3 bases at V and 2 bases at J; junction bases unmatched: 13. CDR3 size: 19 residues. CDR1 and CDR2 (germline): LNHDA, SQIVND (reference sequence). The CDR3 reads CASSIFGQGGLVAYNEQFF. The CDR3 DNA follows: TGTGCCAGTAGTATTTTTGGACAGGGGGGACTAGTGGCCTACAATGAGCAGTTCTTC.

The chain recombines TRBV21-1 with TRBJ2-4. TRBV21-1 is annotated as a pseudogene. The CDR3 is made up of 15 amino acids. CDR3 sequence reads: CASSKDGEAKNIQYF. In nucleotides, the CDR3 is TGTGCCAGCAGCAAAGATGGGGAAGCCAAAAACATTCAGTACTTC.

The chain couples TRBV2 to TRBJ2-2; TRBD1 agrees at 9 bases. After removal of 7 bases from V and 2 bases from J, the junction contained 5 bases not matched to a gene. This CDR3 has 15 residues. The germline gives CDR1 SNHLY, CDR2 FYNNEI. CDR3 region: CASTKGQGNTGELFF. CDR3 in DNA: TGTGCCAGCACTAAGGGACAGGGAAACACCGGGGAGCTGTTTTTT.

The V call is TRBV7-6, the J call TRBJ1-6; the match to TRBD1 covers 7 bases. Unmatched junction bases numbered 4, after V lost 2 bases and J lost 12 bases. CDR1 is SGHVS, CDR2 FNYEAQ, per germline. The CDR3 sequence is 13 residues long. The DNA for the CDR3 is TGTGCCAGCAGCTTACGGGACAGCCAACCCCTCCACTTT. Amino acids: CASSLRDSQPLHF.

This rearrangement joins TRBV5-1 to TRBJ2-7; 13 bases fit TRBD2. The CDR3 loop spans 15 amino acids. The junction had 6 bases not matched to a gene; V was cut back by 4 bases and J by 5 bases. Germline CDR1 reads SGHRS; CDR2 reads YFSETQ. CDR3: CASSDGLAGADEQYF. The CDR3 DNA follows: TGCGCCAGCAGCGACGGACTAGCGGGGGCTGACGAGCAGTACTTC. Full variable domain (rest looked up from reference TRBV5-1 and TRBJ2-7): KAGVTQTPRYLIKTRGQQVTLSCSPISGHRSVSWYQQTPGQGLQFLFEYFSETQRNKGNFPGRFSGRQFSNSRSEMNVSTLELGDSALYLCASSDGLAGADEQYFGPGTRLTVT.

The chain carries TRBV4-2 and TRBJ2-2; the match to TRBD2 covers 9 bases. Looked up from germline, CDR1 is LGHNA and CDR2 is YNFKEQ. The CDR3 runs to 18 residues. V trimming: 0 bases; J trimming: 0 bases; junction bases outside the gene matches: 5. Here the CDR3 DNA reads TGTGCCAGCAGCCAAGAGGTTAGCGGGAGCGCGAACACCGGGGAGCTGTTTTTT. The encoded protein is CASSQEVSGSANTGELFF.

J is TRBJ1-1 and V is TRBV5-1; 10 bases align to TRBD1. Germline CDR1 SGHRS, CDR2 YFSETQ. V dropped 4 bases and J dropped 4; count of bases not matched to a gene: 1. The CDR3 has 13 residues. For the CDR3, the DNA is TGCGCCAGCAGCAGGACAGGGGGCACTGAAGCTTTCTTT. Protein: CASSRTGGTEAFF.

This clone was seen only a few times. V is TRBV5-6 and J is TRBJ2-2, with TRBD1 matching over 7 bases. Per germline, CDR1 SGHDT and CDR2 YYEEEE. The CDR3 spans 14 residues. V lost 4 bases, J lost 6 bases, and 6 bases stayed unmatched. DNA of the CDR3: TGTGCCAGCAGCCCAAACACAGGGGCCGGGGAGCTGTTTTTT. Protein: CASSPNTGAGELFF.

CDR3 coding DNA: TGTGCCTGGAGCCTACCGGGACACGCGAATGAAAAACTGTTTTTT. This gives the protein CAWSLPGHANEKLFF. This chain joins TRBV30 and TRBJ1-4; tentatively, D is TRBD1 (6 bases). Germline V lookup: CDR1 GTSNPN, CDR2 SVGIG (reference sequence). Trimming removed 3 bases from V and 5 bases from J, with 16 bases in between. The CDR3 covers 15 residues. Looking up the rest from reference TRBV30 and TRBJ1-4 gives the full variable domain: SQTIHQWPATLVQPVGSPLSLECTVEGTSNPNLYWYRQAAGRGLQLLFYSVGIGQISSEVPQNLSASRPQDRQFILSSKKLLLSDSGFYLCAWSLPGHANEKLFFGSGTQLSVL.

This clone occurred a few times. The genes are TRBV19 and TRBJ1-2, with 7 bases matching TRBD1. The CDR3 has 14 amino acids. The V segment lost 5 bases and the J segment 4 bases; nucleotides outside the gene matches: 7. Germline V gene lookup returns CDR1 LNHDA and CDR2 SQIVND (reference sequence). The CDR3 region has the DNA TGTGCCAGTAGTGTGATGGACAGGACCTATGGCTACACCTTC. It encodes CASSVMDRTYGYTF.

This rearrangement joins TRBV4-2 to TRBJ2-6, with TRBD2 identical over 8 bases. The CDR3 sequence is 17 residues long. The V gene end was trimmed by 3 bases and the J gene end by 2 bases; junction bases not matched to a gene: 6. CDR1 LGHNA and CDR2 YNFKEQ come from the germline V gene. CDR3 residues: CASSQPRGGTGANVLTF. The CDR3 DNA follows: TGTGCCAGCAGCCAGCCTCGCGGGGGGACTGGGGCCAACGTCCTGACTTTC.

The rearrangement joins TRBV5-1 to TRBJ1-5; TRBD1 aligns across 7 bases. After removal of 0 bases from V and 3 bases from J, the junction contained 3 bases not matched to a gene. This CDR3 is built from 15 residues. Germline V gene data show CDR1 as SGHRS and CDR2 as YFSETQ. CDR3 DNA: TGCGCCAGCAGCTTGGCGGGACAGAACAATCAGCCCCAGCATTTT. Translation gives CASSLAGQNNQPQHF.